The clone carrying this T cell receptor beta chain was picked up many times. TCRdb re-called the reads through MiXCR, storing one row per CDR3 protein. The sample has more than 8,500 distinct CDR3 sequences; 20% to 25% are singletons. This entry comes from a study of lung T cells in sarcoidosis with Löfgren's syndrome. V lost 7 bases, J lost 0 bases, and 15 bases lay in between. CDR3 length: 15 residues. Germline V gene lookup returns CDR1 MNHNS and CDR2 SASEGT. The sample comprised CD4+ T cells from bronchoalveolar lavage fluid. The chain couples TRBV6-1 to TRBJ2-5, with a weak D call TRBD1 (5 bases). The TCR was taken from a human donor with sarcoidosis (Löfgren's syndrome or another form), or a control subject (not recorded which). The CDR3 spells CASTMLQGYQETQYF. Written as DNA, the CDR3 is TGTGCCAGCACTATGCTTCAGGGATACCAAGAGACCCAGTACTTC.